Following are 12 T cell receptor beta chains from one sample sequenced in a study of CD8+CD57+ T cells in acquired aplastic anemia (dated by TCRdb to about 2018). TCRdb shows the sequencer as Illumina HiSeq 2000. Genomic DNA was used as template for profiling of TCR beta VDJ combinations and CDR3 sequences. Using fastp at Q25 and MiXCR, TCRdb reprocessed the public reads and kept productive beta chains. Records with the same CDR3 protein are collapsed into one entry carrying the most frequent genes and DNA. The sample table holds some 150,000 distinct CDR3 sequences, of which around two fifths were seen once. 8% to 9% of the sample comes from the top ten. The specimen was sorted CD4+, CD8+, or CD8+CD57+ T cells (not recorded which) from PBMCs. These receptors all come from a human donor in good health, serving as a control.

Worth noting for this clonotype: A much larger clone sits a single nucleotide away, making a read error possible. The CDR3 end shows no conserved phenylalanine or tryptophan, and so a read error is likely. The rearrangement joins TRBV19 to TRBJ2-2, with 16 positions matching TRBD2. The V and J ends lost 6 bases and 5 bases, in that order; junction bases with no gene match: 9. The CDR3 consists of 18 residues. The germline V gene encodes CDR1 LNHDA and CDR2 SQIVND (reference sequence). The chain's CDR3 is CASRPGLAGGQWTGELFL. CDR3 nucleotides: TGTGCCAGTAGACCGGGACTAGCGGGAGGGCAGTGGACCGGGGAGCTGTTTCTT.

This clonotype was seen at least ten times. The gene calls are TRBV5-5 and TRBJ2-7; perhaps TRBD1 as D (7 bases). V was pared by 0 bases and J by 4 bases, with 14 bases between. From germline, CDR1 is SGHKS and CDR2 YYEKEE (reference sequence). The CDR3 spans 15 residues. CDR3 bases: TGTGCCAGCAGCTTGGTCCCAGGGGGGTGGTACGAGCAGTACTTC. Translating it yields CASSLVPGGWYEQYF.

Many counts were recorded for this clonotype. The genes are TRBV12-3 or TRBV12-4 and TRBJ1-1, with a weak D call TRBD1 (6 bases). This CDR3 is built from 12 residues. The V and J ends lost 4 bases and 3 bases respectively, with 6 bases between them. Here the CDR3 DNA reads TGTGCCAGCAGTTACAGGGACACTGAAGCTTTCTTT. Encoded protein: CASSYRDTEAFF.

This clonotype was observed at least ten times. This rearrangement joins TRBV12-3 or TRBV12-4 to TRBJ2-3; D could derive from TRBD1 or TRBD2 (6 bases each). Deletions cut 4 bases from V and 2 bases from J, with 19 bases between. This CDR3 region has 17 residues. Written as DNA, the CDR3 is TGTGCCAGCAGTTCCGCTAGAGAGGGGGGATTCACAGATACGCAGTATTTT. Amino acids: CASSSAREGGFTDTQYF.

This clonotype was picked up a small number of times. The CDR3 nucleotides are TGTGCCAGCAGCCCTCTAGCGGGGGGGTTTGAGACCCAGTACTTC. Translation: CASSPLAGGFETQYF. This chain uses TRBV4-2 with TRBJ2-5; 12 nucleotides line up with TRBD2. V dropped 4 bases and J dropped 5; count of bases not matched to a gene: 5. CDR1 is LGHNA, CDR2 YNFKEQ, per germline. The length of the CDR3 is 15 residues.

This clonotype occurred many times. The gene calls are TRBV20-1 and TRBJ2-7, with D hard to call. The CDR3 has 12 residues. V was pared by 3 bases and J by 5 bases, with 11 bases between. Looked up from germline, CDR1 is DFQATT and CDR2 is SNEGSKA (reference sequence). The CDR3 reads CSARLDSDEQYF. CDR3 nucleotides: TGCAGTGCTAGGTTAGATAGTGACGAGCAGTACTTC.

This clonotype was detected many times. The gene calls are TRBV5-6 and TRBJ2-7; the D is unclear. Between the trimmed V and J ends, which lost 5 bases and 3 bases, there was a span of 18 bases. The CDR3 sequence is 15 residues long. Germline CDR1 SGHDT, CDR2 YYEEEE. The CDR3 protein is CASSPSRVWVYEQYF. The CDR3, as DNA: TGTGCCAGCAGTCCCTCTAGGGTTTGGGTCTACGAGCAGTACTTC.

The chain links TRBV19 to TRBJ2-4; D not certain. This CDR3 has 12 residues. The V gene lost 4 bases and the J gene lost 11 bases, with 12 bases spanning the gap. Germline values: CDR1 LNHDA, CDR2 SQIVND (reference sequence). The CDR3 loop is CASSTPGGVQYF. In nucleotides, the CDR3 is TGTGCCAGTAGTACCCCGGGTGGAGTTCAGTACTTC.

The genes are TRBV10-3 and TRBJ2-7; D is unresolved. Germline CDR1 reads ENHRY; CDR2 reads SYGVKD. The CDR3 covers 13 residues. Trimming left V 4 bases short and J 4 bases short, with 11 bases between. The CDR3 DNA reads TGTGCCATCAGTGCACCTACGTCTTACGAGCAGTACTTC. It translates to CAISAPTSYEQYF.

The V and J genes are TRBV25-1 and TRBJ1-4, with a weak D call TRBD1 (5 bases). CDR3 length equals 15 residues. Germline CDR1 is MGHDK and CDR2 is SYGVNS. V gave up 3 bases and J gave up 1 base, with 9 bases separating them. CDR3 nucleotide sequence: TGTGCCAGCAGTGACGACAGAGGAACTAATGAAAAACTGTTTTTT. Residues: CASSDDRGTNEKLFF.

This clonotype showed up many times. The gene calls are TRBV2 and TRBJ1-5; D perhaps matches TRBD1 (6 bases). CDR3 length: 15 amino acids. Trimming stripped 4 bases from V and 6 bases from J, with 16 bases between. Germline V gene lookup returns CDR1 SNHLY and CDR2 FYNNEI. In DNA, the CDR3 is TGTGCCAGCAGTGTGGATGGGGGGGCGCGTCAGCCCCAGCATTTT. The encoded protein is CASSVDGGARQPQHF.

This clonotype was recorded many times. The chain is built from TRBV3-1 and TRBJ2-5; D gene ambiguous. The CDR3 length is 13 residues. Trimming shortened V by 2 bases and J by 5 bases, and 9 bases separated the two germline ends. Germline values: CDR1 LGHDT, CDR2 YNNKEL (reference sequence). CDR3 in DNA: TGTGCCAGCAGCCAATCCACCTCGGAGACCCAGTACTTC. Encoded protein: CASSQSTSETQYF.